This T cell receptor beta chain comes out of a study of beta chain features in type 1 diabetes. The wider study: Similarity in age, gender and cell yields was seen between patients and healthy donors.

CD45RO/CCR7/CD25/CD127/CD95/CD27 staining was used to isolate CD4+ naive, central memory, regulatory and stem cell-like memory cells by sorting. Sorted populations were all over 98% pure. This clone was found a few times. Investigators reverse transcribed all isolated RNA, so they sequenced expressed TCRB transcripts. TCRdb's copy holds only in-frame clones and misses some; the assay was immunoSEQ multiplex PCR. The top ten hold almost 0.065% of the sample, which has around 500,000 clones, about 30% seen once. Material for sequencing was naive CD4+ T cells from blood. The source is a man younger than 35 in good health.

CDR3 sequence: CSVEGRLAGVNEQYF. The DNA for the CDR3 is TGCAGCGTTGAAGGTAGACTAGCGGGAGTAAACGAGCAGTACTTC. The genes are TRBV29-1 and TRBJ2-7; the match to TRBD2 covers 12 bases. The V gene's germline CDR1 is SQVTM and CDR2 ANQGSEA. With V trimmed by 1 base and J by 5 bases, 6 bases remained unmatched. The CDR3 sequence is 15 residues long.